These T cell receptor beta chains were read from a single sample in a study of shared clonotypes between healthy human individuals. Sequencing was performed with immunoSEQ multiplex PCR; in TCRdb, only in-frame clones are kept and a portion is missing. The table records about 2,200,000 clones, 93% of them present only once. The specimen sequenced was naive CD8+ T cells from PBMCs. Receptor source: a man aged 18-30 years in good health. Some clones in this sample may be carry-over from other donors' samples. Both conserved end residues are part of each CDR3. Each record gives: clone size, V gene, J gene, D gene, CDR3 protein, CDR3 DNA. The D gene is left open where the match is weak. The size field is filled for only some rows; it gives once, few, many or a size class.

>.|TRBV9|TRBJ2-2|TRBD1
CASSLPGTGTRANTGELFF
TGTGCCAGCAGCCTCCCCGGGACAGGTACTAGAGCGAACACCGGGGAGCTGTTTTTT
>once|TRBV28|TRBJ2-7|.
CASSPSSYEQYF
TGTGCCAGCAGTCCGAGCTCCTACGAGCAGTACTTC
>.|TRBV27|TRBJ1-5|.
CASSIQPEGNQPQHF
TGTGCCAGCAGTATTCAACCGGAGGGCAATCAGCCCCAGCATTTT
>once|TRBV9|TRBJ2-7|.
CASSISGSSYEQYF
TGTGCCAGCAGCATCAGCGGTAGCTCCTACGAGCAGTACTTC
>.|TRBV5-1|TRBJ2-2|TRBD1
CASSLFNGQVATGELFF
TGCGCCAGCAGCTTGTTTAACGGACAGGTGGCAACCGGGGAGCTGTTTTTT
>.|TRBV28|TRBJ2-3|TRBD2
CASQGTSGKTDTQYF
TGTGCCAGCCAAGGGACTAGCGGGAAAACAGATACGCAGTATTTT
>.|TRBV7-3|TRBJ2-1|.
CASSLTGRHNEQFF
TGTGCCAGCAGCTTAACGGGACGCCACAATGAGCAGTTCTTC
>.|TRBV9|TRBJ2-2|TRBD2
CASSDRDYYTGELFF
TGTGCCAGCAGCGACCGGGACTACTACACCGGGGAGCTGTTTTTT
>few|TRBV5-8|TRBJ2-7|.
CASSSRLGYF
TGTGCCAGCAGCTCCAGGCTAGGTTACTTC
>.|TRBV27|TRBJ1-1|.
CASSYGGLAAEAFF
TGTGCCAGCAGTTATGGAGGTCTTGCCGCTGAAGCTTTCTTT
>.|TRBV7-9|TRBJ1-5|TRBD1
CASSPGTGLSNQPQHF
TGTGCCAGCAGCCCGGGGACAGGTCTTAGCAATCAGCCCCAGCATTTT
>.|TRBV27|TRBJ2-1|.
CASKSGLNEQFF
TGTGCCAGCAAGAGCGGGCTCAATGAGCAGTTCTTC
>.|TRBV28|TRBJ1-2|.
CASGDKPSYGYTF
TGTGCCAGCGGGGACAAGCCCTCCTATGGCTACACCTTC
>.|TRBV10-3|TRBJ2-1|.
CAISGGSSSYNEQFF
TGTGCCATCAGTGGTGGGAGCAGCTCCTACAATGAGCAGTTCTTC
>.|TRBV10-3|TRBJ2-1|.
CAIRSGQGRNEQFF
TGTGCCATCAGGTCAGGGCAGGGGCGCAATGAGCAGTTCTTC
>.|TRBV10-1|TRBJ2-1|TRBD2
CARQRGRRNEQFF
TGCGCCAGGCAGCGCGGGAGGAGGAATGAGCAGTTCTTC
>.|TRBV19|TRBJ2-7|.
CASSPRLEPLRYEQYF
TGTGCCAGTAGTCCAAGGCTTGAGCCGTTGAGGTACGAGCAGTACTTC
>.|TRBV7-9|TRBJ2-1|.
CASSLALLGGLSEQFF
TGTGCCAGCAGCTTAGCGCTCCTGGGGGGATTGTCTGAGCAGTTCTTC
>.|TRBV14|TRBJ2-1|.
CASSPGNEQFF
TGTGCCAGCAGCCCAGGCAATGAGCAGTTCTTC
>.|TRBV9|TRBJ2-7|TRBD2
CASSGGTSAVPYEQYF
TGTGCCAGCAGCGGGGGGACTAGCGCGGTTCCCTACGAGCAGTACTTC
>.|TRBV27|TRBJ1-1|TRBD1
CASSSQDRGTEAFF
TGTGCCAGCAGTTCACAGGACAGGGGAACTGAAGCTTTCTTT
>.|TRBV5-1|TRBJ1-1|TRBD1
CASSNRDRGWITEAFF
TGCGCCAGTTCAAACCGGGACAGGGGCTGGATCACTGAAGCTTTCTTT
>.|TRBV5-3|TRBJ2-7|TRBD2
CARSLLLCREGGYEQYF
TGTGCCAGAAGCTTGCTACTCTGCAGGGAGGGAGGGTACGAGCAGTACTTC
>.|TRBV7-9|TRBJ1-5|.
CASSLDLSNQPQHF
TGTGCCAGCAGCTTAGATCTGAGCAATCAGCCCCAGCATTTT
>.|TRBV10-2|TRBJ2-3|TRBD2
CASTPGPGGIGDTQYF
TGCGCCAGCACACCCGGTCCGGGGGGTATAGGAGATACGCAGTATTTT
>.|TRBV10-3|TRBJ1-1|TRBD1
CAISDRQGLDTEAFF
TGTGCCATCAGTGACAGACAGGGGTTGGACACTGAAGCTTTCTTT
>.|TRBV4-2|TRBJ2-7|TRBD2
CASSQQLAGVGYEQYF
TGTGCCAGCAGCCAACAACTAGCGGGAGTTGGGTACGAGCAGTACTTC
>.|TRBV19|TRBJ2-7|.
CASSTPRVGYYEQYF
TGTGCCAGTAGTACTCCTCGGGTTGGGTACTACGAGCAGTACTTC
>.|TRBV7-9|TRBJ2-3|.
CASSPGTPSTDTQYF
TGTGCCAGCAGCCCCGGGACACCTAGCACAGATACGCAGTATTTT
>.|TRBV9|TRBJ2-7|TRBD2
CASSVGLAGGYSYEQYF
TGTGCCAGCAGCGTAGGACTAGCGGGAGGATACTCCTACGAGCAGTACTTC
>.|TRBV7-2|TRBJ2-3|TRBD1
CASSLGPRGSTTDTQYF
TGTGCCAGCAGCTTAGGACCCAGGGGGAGTACAACAGATACGCAGTATTTT
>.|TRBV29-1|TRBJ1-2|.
CSRKGQRRSKDYGYTF
TGCAGTCGAAAGGGACAAAGGAGGTCCAAGGACTATGGCTACACCTTC
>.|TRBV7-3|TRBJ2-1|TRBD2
CASSSRTSPNEQFF
TGTGCCAGCAGCTCCCGGACTAGTCCCAATGAGCAGTTCTTC
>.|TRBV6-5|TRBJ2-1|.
CASMGRETYNEQFF
TGTGCCAGCATGGGCCGGGAAACCTACAATGAGCAGTTCTTC
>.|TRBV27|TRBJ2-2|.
CASSLWANTGELFF
TGTGCCAGCAGTTTATGGGCTAACACCGGGGAGCTGTTTTTT
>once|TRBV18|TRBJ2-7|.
CASSPPGQGLAYEQYF
TGTGCCAGCTCACCACCGGGGCAGGGTTTAGCCTACGAGCAGTACTTC
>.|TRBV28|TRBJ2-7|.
CASSLLDGSYEQYF
TGTGCCAGCAGTCTACTCGACGGCTCCTACGAGCAGTACTTC
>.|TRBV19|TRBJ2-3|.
CASREPNTDTQYF
TGTGCCAGTAGGGAGCCGAACACAGATACGCAGTATTTT
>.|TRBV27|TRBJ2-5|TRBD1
CASRPRDRGQETQYF
TGTGCCAGCAGACCTCGGGACAGGGGGCAAGAGACCCAGTACTTC
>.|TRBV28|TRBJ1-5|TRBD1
CASSLFRDRGVYSNQPQHF
TGTGCCAGCAGTTTATTCCGGGACAGGGGGGTTTATAGCAATCAGCCCCAGCATTTT
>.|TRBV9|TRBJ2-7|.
CASSAGLSYEQYF
TGTGCCAGCAGCGCGGGACTTAGCTACGAGCAGTACTTC
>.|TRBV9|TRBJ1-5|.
CASSEGTASNQPQHF
TGTGCCAGCAGCGAGGGGACCGCGAGCAATCAGCCCCAGCATTTT